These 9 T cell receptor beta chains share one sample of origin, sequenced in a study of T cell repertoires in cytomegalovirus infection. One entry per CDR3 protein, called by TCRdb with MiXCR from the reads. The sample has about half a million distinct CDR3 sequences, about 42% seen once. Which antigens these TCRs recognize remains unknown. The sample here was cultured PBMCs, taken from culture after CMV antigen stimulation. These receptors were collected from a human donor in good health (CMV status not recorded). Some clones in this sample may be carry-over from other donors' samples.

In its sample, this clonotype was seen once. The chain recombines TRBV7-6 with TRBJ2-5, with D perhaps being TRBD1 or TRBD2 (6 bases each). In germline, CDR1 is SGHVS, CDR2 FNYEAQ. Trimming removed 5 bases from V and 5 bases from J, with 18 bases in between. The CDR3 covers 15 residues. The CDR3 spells CASSPTGAMGETQYF. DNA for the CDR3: TGTGCCAGCAGCCCAACGGGGGCAATGGGGGAGACCCAGTACTTC.

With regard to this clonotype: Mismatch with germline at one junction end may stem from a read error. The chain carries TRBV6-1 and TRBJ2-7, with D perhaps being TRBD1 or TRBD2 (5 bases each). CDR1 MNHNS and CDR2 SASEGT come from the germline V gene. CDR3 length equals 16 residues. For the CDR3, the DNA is TGTGCCAGCAGTGAACCACGCGGACCCGTGGGGGAAGAGCGGTACTTC. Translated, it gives CASSEPRGPVGEERYF.

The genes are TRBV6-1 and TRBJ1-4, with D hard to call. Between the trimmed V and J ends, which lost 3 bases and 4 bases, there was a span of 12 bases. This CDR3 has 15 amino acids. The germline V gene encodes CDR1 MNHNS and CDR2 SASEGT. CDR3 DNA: TGTGCCAGCAGTGAGATGGGTCGCTTTAATGAAAAACTGTTTTTT. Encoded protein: CASSEMGRFNEKLFF.

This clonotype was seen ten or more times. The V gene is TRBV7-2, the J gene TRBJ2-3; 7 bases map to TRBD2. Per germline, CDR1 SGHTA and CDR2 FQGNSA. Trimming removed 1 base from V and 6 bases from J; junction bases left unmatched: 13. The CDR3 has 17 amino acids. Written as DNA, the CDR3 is TGTGCCAGCAGCTTAGGGGGTAGCGGGCTCTCCGGGGATACGCAGTATTTT. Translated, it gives CASSLGGSGLSGDTQYF.

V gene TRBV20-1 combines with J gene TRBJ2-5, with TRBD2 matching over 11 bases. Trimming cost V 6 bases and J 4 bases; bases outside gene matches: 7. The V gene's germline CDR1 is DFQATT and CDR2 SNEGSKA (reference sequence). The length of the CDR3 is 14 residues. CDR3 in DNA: TGCAGTGCCGCTAGCGGGGGGCGCGCAGAGACCCAGTACTTC. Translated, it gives CSAASGGRAETQYF.

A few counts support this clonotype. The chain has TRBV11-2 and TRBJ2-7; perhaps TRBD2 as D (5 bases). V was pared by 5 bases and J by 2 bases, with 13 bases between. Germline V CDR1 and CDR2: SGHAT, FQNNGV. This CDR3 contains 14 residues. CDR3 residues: CASSGGPFTYEQYF. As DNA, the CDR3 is TGTGCCAGCAGCGGCGGGCCTTTTACCTACGAGCAGTACTTC.

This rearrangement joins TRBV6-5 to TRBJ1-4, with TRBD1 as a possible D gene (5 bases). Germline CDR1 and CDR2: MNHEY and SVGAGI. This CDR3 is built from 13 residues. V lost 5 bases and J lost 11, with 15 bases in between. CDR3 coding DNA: TGTGCCAGCAGTACGGGAGAGGGGTGGAAACTGTTTTTT. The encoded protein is CASSTGEGWKLFF.

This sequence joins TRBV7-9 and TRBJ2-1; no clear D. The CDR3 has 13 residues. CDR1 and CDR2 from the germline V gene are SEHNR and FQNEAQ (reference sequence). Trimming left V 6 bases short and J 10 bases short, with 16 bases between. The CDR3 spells CASRFFLEVEQFF. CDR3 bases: TGTGCCAGCAGATTTTTTCTTGAGGTAGAGCAGTTCTTC.

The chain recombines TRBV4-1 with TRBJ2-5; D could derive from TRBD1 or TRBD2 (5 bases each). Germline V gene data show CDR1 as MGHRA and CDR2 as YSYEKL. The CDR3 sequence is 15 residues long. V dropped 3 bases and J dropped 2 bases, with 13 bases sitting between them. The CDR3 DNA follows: TGCGCCAGCAGCCAGGCCCCGGGACGGCAAGAGACCCAGTACTTC. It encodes CASSQAPGRQETQYF.